What follows is one T cell receptor (beta chain) and its context. V was cut by 10 bases and J by 4 bases, with 20 bases left in between. The CDR3 length is 15 residues. Germline V gives CDR1 MNHEY, CDR2 SMNVEV (reference sequence). The data stem from a study of shared T cell receptors in the human thymus. The repertoire was sequenced with immunoSEQ multiplex PCR; TCRdb's copy has only in-frame clones and lacks some. The sample comprises approximately 660,000 clones, 88% of which are singletons, and 0.008% to 0.011% rests with the top ten. This same sample was also taken into another study, of human thymus T cells. As that report states: Related research has reported that thymic repertoires overlap highly among unrelated individuals.

This chain links TRBV27 with TRBJ1-5, with a possible D match to TRBD1 (5 bases). The specimen sequenced was thymocytes. The TCR comes from a boy younger than two with a congenital heart defect. The CDR3 nucleotides are TGTGCCACCTCAACTGGAGGGGAGGGGAATCAGCCCCAGCATTTT. This codes for CATSTGGEGNQPQHF.